Sequencing of this TCR beta chain was carried out in a study of T cells in Graves' hyperthyroidism and ophthalmopathy. From RNA transcripts, TCR beta CDR3 regions were amplified. HTBI primers were employed in a first-round RT-PCR of the TCR CDR3. TCRdb re-called the multiplex PCR reads through MiXCR, storing one row per CDR3 protein. This sample has 45,000 to 50,000 distinct CDR3 sequences; more than 40% occur once, and the top ten carry under 35%. It was considered stable Graves' hyperthyroidism when ophthalmopathy did not progress within 18 months. Participants, patients aged 18 to 65, had newly diagnosed hyperthyroidism with a duration under 2 months. Criteria for exclusion of patients were uncontrolled infection, other autoimmune disease, pregnancy or lactation. Clinicians diagnosed patients from clinical symptoms, serum thyroxine and TRAb, thyroid ultrasound and orbital computed tomography. Germline CDR1 and CDR2: SGHTA and FQGNSA. This CDR3 is built from 13 residues. V lost 6 bases, J lost 8 bases, and 13 bases lay in between.

Sequencing was carried out using peripheral blood or thyroid tissue (not recorded which). The J gene is TRBJ1-4, the V gene TRBV7-2; possibly TRBD1 for D (5 bases). The clonotype was recovered from a woman aged 45-59 years with Graves' hyperthyroidism. The chain's CDR3 is CASRGEGREKLFF. Here the CDR3 DNA reads TGTGCCAGCAGAGGAGAGGGGCGCGAAAAACTGTTTTTT. Full variable domain (outside the CDR3, taken from reference TRBV7-2 and TRBJ1-4): GAGVSQSPSNKVTEKGKDVELRCDPISGHTALYWYRQSLGQGLEFLIYFQGNSAPDKSGLPSDRFSAERTGGSVSTLTIQRTQQEDSAVYLCASRGEGREKLFFGSGTQLSVL.